What follows are 12 T cell receptor beta chains derived from one specimen sequenced in a study of CD8+ T cells in alopecia areata. Those with alopecia areata gave lesional scalp punch biopsies and peripheral blood. As the sequencing template, cDNA was produced by extracting RNA and reverse transcribing it. Produced via immunoSEQ multiplex PCR; TCRdb's table is partial and in-frame only. The profile shows roughly 20,000 clones, around 66% of them singletons. Sequencing used skin, obtained at week 0. These receptors all come from a human donor with alopecia areata.

This clone turned up a few times. This chain joins TRBV21-1 and TRBJ2-5. TRBV21-1 is recorded as a pseudogene. The CDR3 has 11 amino acids. DNA for the CDR3: TGTGCCAGCAGCCTAAGGGAGACCCAGTACTTC. Protein: CASSLRETQYF.

The J gene is TRBJ2-3, the V gene TRBV9; the match to TRBD2 covers 8 bases. Germline CDR1 SGDLS, CDR2 YYNGEE. The J segment lost 6 bases and the V segment lost 5 bases, leaving 11 bases of the junction unmatched. The CDR3 has 15 residues. CDR3 coding DNA: TGTGCCAGCAGTGTTACCGGGACTAGGAGTGATACGCAGTATTTT. Translated, it gives CASSVTGTRSDTQYF. The whole variable domain, filled in from reference TRBV9 and TRBJ2-3, reads DSGVTQTPKHLITATGQRVTLRCSPRSGDLSVYWYQQSLDQGLQFLIQYYNGEERAKGNILERFSAQQFPDLHSELNLSSLELGDSALYFCASSVTGTRSDTQYFGPGTRLTVL.

This clone was seen a handful of times. The gene calls are TRBV5-6 and TRBJ2-1; TRBD1 matches at 7 bases. J was trimmed by 4 bases and V by 4 bases; bases with no gene match: 8. The CDR3 loop spans 15 amino acids. Germline-derived CDR1 and CDR2 are SGHDT and YYEEEE. Written as DNA, the CDR3 is TGTGCCAGCAGCAGATTCGACAGGGCGTACAATGAGCAGTTCTTC. It codes for CASSRFDRAYNEQFF. Full variable domain (outside the CDR3, taken from reference TRBV5-6 and TRBJ2-1): DAGVTQSPTHLIKTRGQQVTLRCSPKSGHDTVSWYQQALGQGPQFIFQYYEEEERQRGNFPDRFSGHQFPNYSSELNVNALLLGDSALYLCASSRFDRAYNEQFFGPGTRLTVL.

The rearrangement uses TRBV2 and TRBJ2-3; D is possibly TRBD2 (5 bases). The V gene lost 2 bases and the J gene lost 8 bases, with 17 bases spanning the gap. CDR1 SNHLY and CDR2 FYNNEI come from the germline V gene. The CDR3 is 15 residues long. CDR3 loop: CASSELAGGSGTQYF. The CDR3, as DNA: TGTGCCAGCAGTGAATTGGCGGGCGGGTCGGGTACGCAGTATTTT.

The gene calls are TRBV9 and TRBJ1-3; D unresolved. CDR1 and CDR2 (germline): SGDLS, YYNGEE. The CDR3 covers 16 residues. Trimming cost V 0 bases and J 0 bases, with 10 bases left between them. Written as DNA, the CDR3 is TGTGCCAGCAGCGTAGGTGTGGGGAACTCTGGAAACACCATATATTTT. Protein product: CASSVGVGNSGNTIYF. The whole variable domain, remainder taken from reference TRBV9 and TRBJ1-3, is DSGVTQTPKHLITATGQRVTLRCSPRSGDLSVYWYQQSLDQGLQFLIQYYNGEERAKGNILERFSAQQFPDLHSELNLSSLELGDSALYFCASSVGVGNSGNTIYFGEGSWLTVV.

The rearrangement uses TRBV4-1 and TRBJ2-2; D may be TRBD2 (7 bases). Trimming took off 5 bases at V and 4 bases at J, with 11 bases between the two ends. The CDR3 covers 14 residues. Germline CDR1 reads MGHRA; CDR2 reads YSYEKL. This CDR3 is CASSRGGGTGELFF. CDR3 nucleotide sequence: TGCGCCAGCAGCAGGGGAGGGGGCACCGGGGAGCTGTTTTTT.

The chain employs TRBV2 and TRBJ1-1, with D possibly matching TRBD1 (6 bases). This CDR3 is 17 amino acids long. V was pared by 8 bases and J by 1 base, with 23 bases between. Germline V CDR1 and CDR2: SNHLY, FYNNEI. The CDR3 coding sequence is TGTGCCAGCGGGGGGAATACAGGGCGTCCGGGGAACACTGAAGCTTTCTTT. Its protein is CASGGNTGRPGNTEAFF.

The rearrangement joins TRBV6-5 to TRBJ2-1; D not resolved. This CDR3 spans 11 amino acids. CDR1 is MNHEY and CDR2 is SVGAGI in the germline V gene. Trimming removed 5 bases at V and 9 bases at J, with 8 bases between. The CDR3 sequence is CASSSSSEQFF. The CDR3 DNA reads TGTGCCAGCAGTAGCTCGAGTGAGCAGTTCTTC.

The chain joins TRBV2 to TRBJ2-6; no firm D call. Germline V gene lookup returns CDR1 SNHLY and CDR2 FYNNEI. V lost 4 bases to trimming and J lost 3 bases, with 4 bases between them. CDR3 length equals 13 residues. The CDR3 nucleotides are TGTGCCAGCAGTGTACGTGGGGCCAACGTCCTGACTTTC. Amino acid sequence: CASSVRGANVLTF. Variable domain in full (rest from reference TRBV2 and TRBJ2-6): EPEVTQTPSHQVTQMGQEVILRCVPISNHLYFYWYRQILGQKVEFLVSFYNNEISEKSEIFDDQFSVERPDGSNFTLKIRSTKLEDSAMYFCASSVRGANVLTFGAGSRLTVL.

The chain carries TRBV5-1 and TRBJ1-5; perhaps TRBD1 as D (6 bases). Germline CDR1 is SGHRS and CDR2 is YFSETQ. V dropped 0 bases and J dropped 7 bases, with 11 bases sitting between them. CDR3 size: 14 residues. The CDR3 region is CASSLDRVFQPQHF. The CDR3 DNA reads TGCGCCAGCAGCTTGGACAGGGTATTCCAGCCCCAGCATTTT.

The genes are TRBV19 and TRBJ2-5; D tentatively fits TRBD1 or TRBD2 (6 bases each). The germline CDR1 and CDR2 sequences are LNHDA and SQIVND (reference sequence). This CDR3 is built from 14 residues. Trimming took 6 bases from V and 6 from J, leaving 17 bases between them. CDR3 region: CASSRGPFEKTQYF. The CDR3 coding sequence is TGTGCCAGTAGCCGGGGGCCTTTTGAGAAGACCCAGTACTTC. Using reference TRBV19 and TRBJ2-5 for the parts outside the CDR3, the full variable domain is DGGITQSPKYLFRKEGQNVTLSCEQNLNHDAMYWYRQDPGQGLRLIYYSQIVNDFQKGDIAEGYSVSREKKESFPLTVTSAQKNPTAFYLCASSRGPFEKTQYFGPGTRLLVL.

This clone was seen a few times. V and J are TRBV9 and TRBJ2-5; no reliable D call. The V and J ends lost 1 base and 5 bases respectively, with 15 bases between them. Germline V CDR1 and CDR2: SGDLS, YYNGEE. The CDR3 length is 15 residues. The CDR3 reads CASSVNSLDGETQYF. CDR3 nucleotides: TGTGCCAGCAGCGTAAATAGTCTAGACGGCGAGACCCAGTACTTC.